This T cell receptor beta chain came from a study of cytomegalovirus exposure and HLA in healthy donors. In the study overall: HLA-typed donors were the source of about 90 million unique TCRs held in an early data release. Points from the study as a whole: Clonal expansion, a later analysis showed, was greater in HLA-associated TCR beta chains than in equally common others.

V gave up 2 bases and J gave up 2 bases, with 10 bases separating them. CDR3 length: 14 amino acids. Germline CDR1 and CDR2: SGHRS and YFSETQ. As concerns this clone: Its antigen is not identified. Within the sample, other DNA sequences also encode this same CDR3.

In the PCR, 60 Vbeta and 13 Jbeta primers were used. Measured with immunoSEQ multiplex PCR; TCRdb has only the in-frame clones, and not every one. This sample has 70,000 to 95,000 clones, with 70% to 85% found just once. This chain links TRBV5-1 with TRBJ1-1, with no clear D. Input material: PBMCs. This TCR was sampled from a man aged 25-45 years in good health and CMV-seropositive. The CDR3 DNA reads TGCGCCAGCAGCTTCGGAGGGTACAACACTGAAGCTTTCTTT. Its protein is CASSFGGYNTEAFF. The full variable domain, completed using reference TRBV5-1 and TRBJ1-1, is KAGVTQTPRYLIKTRGQQVTLSCSPISGHRSVSWYQQTPGQGLQFLFEYFSETQRNKGNFPGRFSGRQFSNSRSEMNVSTLELGDSALYLCASSFGGYNTEAFFGQGTRLTVV.